One and the same sample provided the 9 T cell receptor beta chains below, sequenced in a study of persistence of HIV-infected CD4 T cells. This was the immunoSEQ version 4 assay in survey mode. Profiled with immunoSEQ multiplex PCR; TCRdb holds only in-frame clones, not every one. Altogether 40,000 to 45,000 clones are present, approximately 93% being singletons, with the ten largest covering less than 2%. Cells were stimulated nonspecifically with anti-CD3/anti-CD28 magnetic beads. Responding CD4+ T cells were sorted by upregulation of both CD40 ligand and CD69. Their antigens are not known. The input for sequencing was CD4+ T cells sorted from PBMCs after approximately 20-hour stimulation, taken from a patient who received antiretroviral therapy. The receptors originated from an adult man with HIV who was CMV-seropositive.

This clone was counted between two and nine times. The CDR3 loop reads CASGRSRNQPQHF. The CDR3 coding sequence is TGTGCCAGCGGAAGGAGCCGCAATCAGCCCCAGCATTTT. The chain is built from TRBV28 and TRBJ1-5; no reliable D call. The CDR3 contains 13 residues. The germline V gene has CDR1 MDHEN and CDR2 SYDVKM. The V end lost 8 bases, the J end lost 2 bases, and 10 bases lay between the germline ends.

This chain connects TRBV27 to TRBJ2-7; D possibly corresponds to TRBD1 (6 bases). The CDR3 contains 16 residues. CDR1 is MNHEY and CDR2 is SMNVEV in the germline V gene (reference sequence). With 5 bases removed from V and 6 bases from J, the gap between germline ends came to 23 bases. The DNA of the CDR3 is TGTGCCAGCAGTATCCCCGGACAGCCGAAACGGATCGAGCAGTACTTC. Residues: CASSIPGQPKRIEQYF.

The chain uses TRBV24-1 and TRBJ1-5; 11 positions agree with TRBD1. Germline V lookup: CDR1 KGHDR, CDR2 SFDVKD. V lost 2 bases, J lost 4 bases, and 3 bases stayed unmatched. This CDR3 region has 16 residues. The CDR3 reads CATSDWTGGLNQPQHF. The CDR3 nucleotides are TGTGCCACCAGTGATTGGACAGGGGGCTTGAATCAGCCCCAGCATTTT.

The V gene is TRBV12-3 or TRBV12-4, the J gene TRBJ2-1; maybe TRBD1 (6 bases). V was pared by 8 bases and J by 3 bases, with 11 bases between. The CDR3 length is 13 residues. The CDR3 loop is CASGDTFYNEQFF. CDR3 nucleotide sequence: TGTGCCAGCGGGGACACCTTCTACAATGAGCAGTTCTTC.

The count of this clone is one. The chain uses TRBV7-6 and TRBJ2-2, with TRBD1 matching over 12 bases. Germline V CDR1 and CDR2: SGHVS, FNYEAQ. This CDR3 region has 16 residues. Germline trimming cut 4 bases from V and 4 bases from J; bases unmatched to any gene: 4. CDR3 sequence reads: CASSSGTGGFTGELFF. DNA for the CDR3: TGTGCCAGCAGCTCAGGGACAGGGGGCTTCACCGGGGAGCTGTTTTTT.

This clone appeared once. The chain joins TRBV29-1 to TRBJ2-1; the D is unclear. The V gene's germline CDR1 is SQVTM and CDR2 ANQGSEA. The CDR3 spans 9 residues. V lost 7 bases to trimming and J lost 5 bases, with 3 bases between them. The CDR3 nucleotides read TGCAGCGGGGACAATGAGCAGTTCTTC. Protein product: CSGDNEQFF.

The chain carries TRBV5-1 and TRBJ1-6; TRBD1 is a possible D gene (5 bases). Trimming took 0 bases from V and 9 from J, leaving 13 bases between them. The germline CDR1 and CDR2 sequences are SGHRS and YFSETQ. The CDR3 contains 15 residues. The CDR3 DNA reads TGCGCCAGCAGCTTGGAGGCAGGGCTCAGTTCACCCCTCCACTTT. Protein: CASSLEAGLSSPLHF.

V is TRBV29-1 and J is TRBJ2-2; the match to TRBD1 covers 10 bases. Germline V gene data show CDR1 as SQVTM and CDR2 as ANQGSEA. The CDR3 is 13 residues long. Trimming at V came to 7 bases and at J to 7 bases, leaving 6 bases not matched to a gene. CDR3 DNA: TGCAGCGCTGGGACAGGGGAGGGCGGGGAGCTGTTTTTT. Its translation is CSAGTGEGGELFF.

This chain uses TRBV5-1 with TRBJ2-6; 8 nucleotides match TRBD1. The CDR3 spans 16 residues. The V gene end was trimmed by 4 bases and the J gene end by 2 bases; junction bases not matched to a gene: 5. Germline V gene sequence: CDR1 SGHRS, CDR2 YFSETQ. The CDR3 coding sequence is TGCGCCAGCAGCCAATCAGGGGGCGCTGGGGCCAACGTCCTGACTTTC. This gives the protein CASSQSGGAGANVLTF. Using reference TRBV5-1 and TRBJ2-6 for the parts outside the CDR3, the full variable domain is KAGVTQTPRYLIKTRGQQVTLSCSPISGHRSVSWYQQTPGQGLQFLFEYFSETQRNKGNFPGRFSGRQFSNSRSEMNVSTLELGDSALYLCASSQSGGAGANVLTFGAGSRLTVL.